The clone carrying this TCR beta chain has only a few counts. This sample was included in a study of identical twins. The CDR3 is made up of 13 amino acids. Germline loops: CDR1 SGHRS, CDR2 YFSETQ. V lost 5 bases to trimming and J lost 5 bases; unmatched junction nucleotides: 3. TCRdb passed the 5' RACE reads through MiXCR, listing each CDR3 protein once. Seen here are just over 500,000 distinct CDR3 sequences, approximately 22% observed once, and the top ten hold about 0.91%. This same sample was also part of a study on T cells expressing NK-cell markers. That publication notes: CD8+ T cells in 5 to 7 donors included dominant NKG2C+ clonotypes at roughly 1.0-7.0%. For a handful of donors, these clonotypes were likewise the leading ones in the CD3+CD56-NKG2C+ fraction.

This TCR derives from a woman between 18 and 29 years old in good health. Sequencing input: CD4+ T cells sorted from blood. This chain joins TRBV5-1 and TRBJ2-1; TRBD1 agrees at 8 bases. CDR3 DNA: TGCGCCAGCAGACTGGGACAGGACAATGAGCAGTTCTTC. Translated, it gives CASRLGQDNEQFF. Supplemented by reference TRBV5-1 and TRBJ2-1, the full variable domain reads KAGVTQTPRYLIKTRGQQVTLSCSPISGHRSVSWYQQTPGQGLQFLFEYFSETQRNKGNFPGRFSGRQFSNSRSEMNVSTLELGDSALYLCASRLGQDNEQFFGPGTRLTVL.